The 3 T cell receptor beta chains below come from one sample, sequenced in a study of cytomegalovirus exposure and HLA in healthy donors. Libraries were prepared by immunoSEQ multiplex PCR; TCRdb keeps only in-frame clonotypes and omits some of them. Of 220,000 or so clones in the sample, 75% to 90% were seen once. The specimen was PBMCs. These receptors were collected from a woman between 25 and 40 years old in good health and CMV-seropositive.

The chain is built from TRBV6-4 and TRBJ1-2; perhaps TRBD1 as D (6 bases). Germline lookup yields CDR1 MRHNA and CDR2 SNTAGT. The germline V and J ends were trimmed by 7 bases and 4 bases, with 13 bases remaining between them. The CDR3 contains 13 residues. The CDR3 DNA sequence: TGTGCCAGCATCCCAAGGGGGACCTATGGCTACACCTTC. Amino acids: CASIPRGTYGYTF.

The V call is TRBV5-1, the J call TRBJ2-2; unclear D gene. Germline CDR1 SGHRS, CDR2 YFSETQ. V lost 4 bases, J lost 6 bases, and 13 bases lay in between. The CDR3 totals 14 residues. This CDR3 is CASSTRTVAGELFF. In DNA form, the CDR3 reads TGCGCCAGCAGCACCCGGACCGTGGCCGGGGAGCTGTTTTTT. The full variable domain, its missing parts supplied by reference TRBV5-1 and TRBJ2-2, is KAGVTQTPRYLIKTRGQQVTLSCSPISGHRSVSWYQQTPGQGLQFLFEYFSETQRNKGNFPGRFSGRQFSNSRSEMNVSTLELGDSALYLCASSTRTVAGELFFGEGSRLTVL.

This clone appeared a few times. The chain uses TRBV2 and TRBJ1-1, with a possible D match to TRBD1 (5 bases). This CDR3 is 14 amino acids long. V was cut by 7 bases and J by 0 bases, with 12 bases left in between. Germline V gives CDR1 SNHLY, CDR2 FYNNEI. CDR3 region: CASNGEGMNTEAFF. CDR3 sequence (DNA): TGTGCCAGCAACGGGGAGGGGATGAACACTGAAGCTTTCTTT.